This T cell receptor (beta chain) came from a study of cytomegalovirus exposure and HLA in healthy donors. Study-level points and caveats: Rare TCR sequences predominated, though certain public TCRs were found in many donors. Sequencing likely caused a cluster of highly shared sequence variants.

The CDR3 totals 15 residues. The V and J ends lost 4 bases and 7 bases, in that order; junction bases with no gene match: 8. The germline V gene has CDR1 MGHDK and CDR2 SYGVNS. Regarding this clone: Its target is unknown.

The PCR used 60 Vbeta and 13 Jbeta primers. Only in-frame clones appear in the TCRdb table, and some are missing; sequencing was by immunoSEQ multiplex PCR. The sample contains about 150,000 clones, around 79% of which appear only once. The sequenced material came from PBMCs. The clonotype comes from a man between 25 and 39 years old in good health and CMV-seropositive. The chain joins TRBV25-1 to TRBJ1-4, with 8 bases fitting TRBD1. CDR3 DNA sequence: TGTGCCAGCAGTGTAACAGGGGGTTACGGTGAAAAACTGTTTTTT. Its protein product is CASSVTGGYGEKLFF. Full variable domain (rest looked up from reference TRBV25-1 and TRBJ1-4): EADIYQTPRYLVIGTGKKITLECSQTMGHDKMYWYQQDPGMELHLIHYSYGVNSTEKGDLSSESTVSRIRTEHFPLTLESARPSHTSQYLCASSVTGGYGEKLFFGSGTQLSVL.